This T cell receptor (beta chain) was observed in a study of CD8 T cells in ankylosing spondylitis. Broader study findings: Significant enrichment of disease-linked clones was reportedly seen in matched ankylosing spondylitis synovial fluid. Clones that were linked to disease were CD8+ and were relatively rare in peripheral blood. Several of the motif variants were reported before in synovial fluid and blood from reactive arthritis.

Many counts were recorded for this clonotype. No antigen is known for it. By quantitative 5'-RACE with molecular barcodes, the TCR beta libraries were made. From the 5' RACE reads, TCRdb called clonotypes with MiXCR, one entry per CDR3 protein. The sample shows almost 45,000 distinct CDR3 sequences, approximately 10% of them seen only once. Germline V gene sequence: CDR1 SGHRS, CDR2 YFSETQ. The CDR3 is 15 amino acids. The junction had 5 bases not matched to a gene; V was cut back by 5 bases and J by 1 base. This receptor was taken from a male donor with ankylosing spondylitis or in good health (not recorded which). The specimen sequenced was blood, either unsorted or a sorted T cell fraction (not recorded which). The V and J genes are TRBV5-1 and TRBJ2-3, with 9 nucleotides matching TRBD2. This chain's CDR3 is CASRTRTSGTDTQYF. DNA of the CDR3: TGCGCCAGCAGAACTCGGACTAGCGGCACAGATACGCAGTATTTT. Full variable domain (remainder filled in from reference TRBV5-1 and TRBJ2-3): KAGVTQTPRYLIKTRGQQVTLSCSPISGHRSVSWYQQTPGQGLQFLFEYFSETQRNKGNFPGRFSGRQFSNSRSEMNVSTLELGDSALYLCASRTRTSGTDTQYFGPGTRLTVL.